A single sample is the source of the 26 T cell receptor beta chains below, sequenced in a study of blood T cell repertoires in COVID-19. Sequencing used immunoSEQ multiplex PCR; TCRdb keeps in-frame clones, though not all of them. The sample includes around 110,000 clones, roughly nine tenths seen only once; the top ten take 1.8%. The sequenced material came from peripheral blood. The receptors were sampled from a human donor with active COVID-19. The donor label of this sample is uncertain.

This chain links TRBV2 with TRBJ2-2; 7 bases are shared with TRBD2. Germline V gene lookup returns CDR1 SNHLY and CDR2 FYNNEI. Losses at the gene ends were 6 bases for V and 0 bases for J; bases not matched to a gene: 7. The CDR3 length is 16 residues. The CDR3 DNA follows: TGTGCCAGCAGGGGAGGGCGGATAACGAACACCGGGGAGCTGTTTTTT. It translates to CASRGGRITNTGELFF.

In nucleotides, the CDR3 is TGTGCCAGCAGTTTATTCCCCCCTCGGGCCGGGGAGCTGTTTTTT. Translated: CASSLFPPRAGELFF. This chain links TRBV28 with TRBJ2-2, with D unresolved. The CDR3 covers 15 residues. The germline V gene encodes CDR1 MDHEN and CDR2 SYDVKM. The V gene lost 1 base and the J gene lost 6 bases, with 12 bases spanning the gap. Drawing the rest from reference TRBV28 and TRBJ2-2, the complete variable domain is DVKVTQSSRYLVKRTGEKVFLECVQDMDHENMFWYRQDPGLGLRLIYFSYDVKMKEKGDIPEGYSVSREKKERFSLILESASTNQTSMYLCASSLFPPRAGELFFGEGSRLTVL.

This chain connects TRBV24-1 to TRBJ2-7; 7 bases agree with TRBD2. This CDR3 contains 17 residues. Germline V gene lookup returns CDR1 KGHDR and CDR2 SFDVKD. The J segment lost 5 bases and the V segment lost 0 bases, leaving 12 bases of the junction unmatched. The CDR3: CATSDLNRPRGVDEQYF. For the CDR3, the DNA is TGTGCCACCAGTGATTTGAATCGACCCCGGGGGGTCGACGAGCAGTACTTC.

The genes are TRBV27 and TRBJ2-1, with 9 positions matching TRBD2. The CDR3 has 15 amino acids. Germline V gives CDR1 MNHEY, CDR2 SMNVEV (reference sequence). V lost 2 bases and J lost 10; bases outside the gene matches: 9. CDR3 nucleotide sequence: TGTGCCAGCAGTTTACAACTAGCGGGCCATGGAGAGCAGTTCTTC. It yields the protein CASSLQLAGHGEQFF.

This clone was seen only once. The rearrangement links TRBV2 to TRBJ2-5, with D possibly matching TRBD2 (6 bases). CDR3 length: 13 residues. V was shortened by 11 bases and J by 1 base, with 14 bases between the two germline ends. Germline V gives CDR1 SNHLY, CDR2 FYNNEI. CDR3 protein: CAGKEGLQETQYF. CDR3 nucleotide sequence: TGTGCCGGAAAGGAGGGTCTCCAAGAGACCCAGTACTTC.

The chain carries TRBV2 and TRBJ2-5, with a tentative D call TRBD2 (5 bases). The CDR3 loop spans 13 amino acids. Germline CDR1 and CDR2: SNHLY and FYNNEI. Trimming shortened V by 8 bases and J by 5 bases, and 15 bases separated the two germline ends. The CDR3 coding sequence is TGTGCCAGCTCGCGAGGGCTGGAGGAGACCCAGTACTTC. Its protein product is CASSRGLEETQYF. Looking up the rest from reference TRBV2 and TRBJ2-5 gives the full variable domain: EPEVTQTPSHQVTQMGQEVILRCVPISNHLYFYWYRQILGQKVEFLVSFYNNEISEKSEIFDDQFSVERPDGSNFTLKIRSTKLEDSAMYFCASSRGLEETQYFGPGTRLLVL.

The chain employs TRBV5-4 and TRBJ2-7, with D possibly TRBD1 on 6 matching bases. CDR3 length: 14 amino acids. Trimming shortened V by 2 bases and J by 5 bases, and 14 bases separated the two germline ends. Germline values: CDR1 SGHNT, CDR2 YYREEE (reference sequence). DNA of the CDR3: TGTGCCAGCAGCTTTGGCAGGGGTCGAGACGAGCAGTACTTC. This translates into CASSFGRGRDEQYF.

The V gene is TRBV20-1, the J gene TRBJ2-1, with D maybe TRBD1 (5 bases). The CDR3 consists of 14 residues. Germline V gene data show CDR1 as DFQATT and CDR2 as SNEGSKA (reference sequence). Trimming took 3 bases from V and 0 from J, leaving 9 bases between them. DNA of the CDR3: TGCAGTGCTAGTGGGGCCAACTCCTACAATGAGCAGTTCTTC. It encodes CSASGANSYNEQFF.

This sequence joins TRBV6-5 and TRBJ1-5; 9 nucleotides align to TRBD1. V lost 6 bases, J lost 6 bases, and 6 bases stayed unmatched. The CDR3 runs to 14 residues. Germline values: CDR1 MNHEY, CDR2 SVGAGI. Here the CDR3 reads CASRPDRGGQPQHF. In nucleotides, the CDR3 is TGTGCCAGCAGACCGGACAGGGGTGGTCAGCCCCAGCATTTT.

This clone has a handful of counts. This chain connects TRBV6-5 to TRBJ1-2, with no clear D. V was pared by 0 bases and J by 5 bases, with 10 bases between. This CDR3 is 14 amino acids long. Germline V gene sequence: CDR1 MNHEY, CDR2 SVGAGI. The CDR3 coding sequence is TGTGCCAGCAGTTACTCTCCTGACTTATATGGCTACACCTTC. Translating gives CASSYSPDLYGYTF.

Details on this clone: Sequence at one end of the junction differs from germline and may be a read error. The chain recombines TRBV6-4 with TRBJ1-6; 10 nucleotides agree with TRBD1. The germline gives CDR1 MRHNA, CDR2 SNTAGT. This CDR3 comprises 17 residues. The CDR3, as DNA: TGTGTCAGCAGTGACAGGGGGCGGGTCGAACCTAATTCACCCCTCCACTTT. This encodes CVSSDRGRVEPNSPLHF.

V usage is TRBV11-2 and J usage is TRBJ1-2; 9 bases align to TRBD1. Germline CDR1 reads SGHAT; CDR2 reads FQNNGV. This CDR3 has 15 residues. Trimming took 1 base from V and 0 from J; bases not matched to a gene: 0. The CDR3 loop reads CASSLGQGANYGYTF. CDR3 nucleotides: TGTGCCAGCAGCTTAGGACAGGGGGCTAACTATGGCTACACCTTC.

The DNA of the CDR3 is TGTGCCAGCAGCTTGGGACTAGCGGGGGCCTACGAGCAGTACTTC. It yields the protein CASSLGLAGAYEQYF. The chain has TRBV7-2 and TRBJ2-7, with 14 bases that match TRBD2. V trimming: 3 bases; J trimming: 2 bases; junction bases outside the gene matches: 0. CDR1 is SGHTA and CDR2 is FQGNSA in the germline V gene. This CDR3 has 15 residues.

The chain carries TRBV7-8 and TRBJ1-3; D may be TRBD1 (5 bases). CDR1 and CDR2 from the germline V gene are SGHVS and FQNEAQ. The CDR3 loop spans 15 amino acids. Trimming took 2 bases from V and 5 from J, leaving 13 bases between them. The CDR3 loop is CASSLSDTARNTIYF. CDR3 DNA sequence: TGTGCCAGCAGCTTATCGGACACGGCTCGAAACACCATATATTTT.

The V and J genes are TRBV7-9 and TRBJ1-4; D remains ambiguous. Germline V CDR1 and CDR2: SEHNR, FQNEAQ (reference sequence). The CDR3 spans 15 residues. V lost 6 bases and J lost 7, with 18 bases in between. The CDR3 loop reads CASSFIEGGSEKLFF. The CDR3 DNA is TGTGCCAGCAGTTTTATAGAGGGCGGAAGTGAAAAACTGTTTTTT. Full variable domain (missing parts from reference TRBV7-9 and TRBJ1-4): DTGVSQNPRHKITKRGQNVTFRCDPISEHNRLYWYRQTLGQGPEFLTYFQNEAQLEKSRLLSDRFSAERPKGSFSTLEIQRTEQGDSAMYLCASSFIEGGSEKLFFGSGTQLSVL.

The chain recombines TRBV6-2 or TRBV6-3 with TRBJ2-7, with 7 bases that match TRBD1. V dropped 1 base and J dropped 3; count of bases not matched to a gene: 12. The CDR3 is made up of 17 amino acids. Germline V gives CDR1 MNHEY, CDR2 SVGEGT. CDR3 region: CASSYFVKTGKSYEQYF. CDR3 coding DNA: TGTGCCAGCAGTTACTTCGTAAAGACAGGGAAAAGCTACGAGCAGTACTTC.

The CDR3 loop is CASRFITGVEQYF. In nucleotides, the CDR3 is TGTGCCAGCAGGTTCATAACAGGGGTCGAGCAGTACTTC. The chain recombines TRBV11-2 with TRBJ2-7, with 7 bases fitting TRBD1. Germline V gene data show CDR1 as SGHAT and CDR2 as FQNNGV. The CDR3 covers 13 residues. V was pared by 6 bases and J by 6 bases, with 8 bases of the junction left unmatched.

The V and J genes are TRBV7-3 and TRBJ2-3, with TRBD2 identical over 7 bases. The trim removed 1 base at V and 1 base at J, leaving 5 bases unmatched. The CDR3 sequence is 16 residues long. Germline assignment: CDR1 SGHTA and CDR2 FQGTGA. The CDR3 region is CASSLNRGVGTDTQYF. In nucleotides, the CDR3 is TGTGCCAGCAGCTTAAACCGGGGGGTTGGCACAGATACGCAGTATTTT.

Only a few counts were recorded for this clone. Other nucleotide sequences from this sample produce the same CDR3. The J gene is TRBJ1-3, the V gene TRBV6-1; D uncertain. Trimming stripped 4 bases from V and 4 bases from J, with 20 bases between. The V gene's germline CDR1 is MNHNS and CDR2 SASEGT. This CDR3 has 17 amino acids. DNA for the CDR3: TGTGCCAGCAGTGCGAGGAGGCAACGGGCCTCCGGAAACACCATATATTTT. As protein: CASSARRQRASGNTIYF.

Only one count was recorded for this clone. This chain joins TRBV7-2 and TRBJ1-2, with 10 bases fitting TRBD1. V dropped 5 bases and J dropped 2; count of bases not matched to a gene: 8. The CDR3 runs to 16 residues. Germline V CDR1 and CDR2: SGHTA, FQGNSA. For the CDR3, the DNA is TGTGCCAGCAGCCAAAGACAGGGGGCGGCGAACTATGGCTACACCTTC. This sequence encodes CASSQRQGAANYGYTF. The variable domain in full, with the rest retrieved from reference TRBV7-2 and TRBJ1-2, is GAGVSQSPSNKVTEKGKDVELRCDPISGHTALYWYRQSLGQGLEFLIYFQGNSAPDKSGLPSDRFSAERTGGSVSTLTIQRTQQEDSAVYLCASSQRQGAANYGYTFGSGTRLTVV.

The gene calls are TRBV1 and TRBJ2-2; the listed D gene, TRBD1, was not tested against the DNA. TRBV1 represents a pseudogene. The CDR3 sequence is 18 residues long. The CDR3 reads CTSSQKARGSPNTGELFF. CDR3 bases: TGCACCAGCAGCCAAAAGGCTAGGGGGAGCCCGAACACCGGGGAGCTGTTTTTT.

This clone was recorded only once. The chain couples TRBV5-1 to TRBJ1-3; 9 nucleotides line up with TRBD1. This CDR3 is 15 amino acids long. V lost 4 bases and J lost 0; bases outside the gene matches: 2. Germline CDR1 reads SGHRS; CDR2 reads YFSETQ. CDR3 residues: CASSVTGGSGNTIYF. DNA for the CDR3: TGCGCCAGCAGCGTGACAGGGGGCTCTGGAAACACCATATATTTT.

This clone came up once. The rearrangement uses TRBV6-5 and TRBJ1-1; D gene uncertain. The CDR3 is 11 residues long. Germline V gives CDR1 MNHEY, CDR2 SVGAGI. Deletions cut 2 bases from V and 8 bases from J, with 6 bases between. The DNA for the CDR3 is TGTGCCAGCAGTTACCATTTGGAAGCTTTCTTT. It translates to CASSYHLEAFF.

This rearrangement joins TRBV7-3 to TRBJ2-5, with 13 bases matching TRBD2. Trimming took 5 bases from V and 5 from J; bases not matched to a gene: 8. Germline lookup yields CDR1 SGHTA and CDR2 FQGTGA. The CDR3 covers 16 residues. The CDR3: CASSPTSGGALETQYF. The CDR3 DNA is TGTGCCAGCAGCCCAACTAGCGGGGGGGCCTTGGAGACCCAGTACTTC.

The V and J genes are TRBV6-5 and TRBJ1-1, with a possible D match to TRBD1 (5 bases). CDR3 length equals 15 residues. CDR1 is MNHEY, CDR2 SVGAGI, per germline. V gave up 2 bases and J gave up 1 base, with 11 bases separating them. The chain's CDR3 is CASSYGATQNTEAFF. Here the CDR3 DNA reads TGTGCCAGCAGTTACGGGGCGACACAGAACACTGAAGCTTTCTTT.

CDR3 residues: CASSLGGLSYGYTF. The CDR3 DNA reads TGTGCCAGCAGCTTAGGCGGACTGTCGTATGGCTACACCTTC. The V and J genes are TRBV7-8 and TRBJ1-2, with D unresolved. CDR3 length equals 14 residues. Germline V gene data show CDR1 as SGHVS and CDR2 as FQNEAQ. The V end lost 1 base, the J end lost 5 bases, and 11 bases lay between the germline ends.